There are many counts of the clone carrying this TCR beta chain. Its cognate antigen is unknown. These data are taken from a study of T cells in Graves' hyperthyroidism and ophthalmopathy. Study-wide results and limits: In validation, the model predicted ophthalmopathy. These predictions came a median roughly six months before onset.

Patients were excluded for uncontrolled infection, other autoimmune disease, pregnancy or lactation. Clinical symptoms, serum thyroxine, TRAb, thyroid ultrasound and orbital computed tomography informed diagnoses. V dropped 2 bases and J dropped 8; count of bases not matched to a gene: 1. This CDR3 has 12 residues. Amplification of TCR beta CDR3 regions used RNA as the template. Researchers ran a first-round RT-PCR on the TCR CDR3 using the HTBI primer set. TCRdb reanalysed the multiplex PCR reads using MiXCR and keeps one entry per CDR3 protein. The top ten clones hold about two fifths of a sample with roughly 510,000 distinct CDR3 sequences, approximately 49% of them seen once.

Specimen: peripheral blood or thyroid tissue (not recorded which). The receptor comes from an adult woman with Graves' disease, either hyperthyroidism or ophthalmopathy (not recorded which). The genes are TRBV12-3 or TRBV12-4 and TRBJ1-2; 8 bases line up with TRBD1. The CDR3 bases are TGTGCCAGCAGTTTAAGGGACAGGGGCTACACCTTC. Translated: CASSLRDRGYTF.